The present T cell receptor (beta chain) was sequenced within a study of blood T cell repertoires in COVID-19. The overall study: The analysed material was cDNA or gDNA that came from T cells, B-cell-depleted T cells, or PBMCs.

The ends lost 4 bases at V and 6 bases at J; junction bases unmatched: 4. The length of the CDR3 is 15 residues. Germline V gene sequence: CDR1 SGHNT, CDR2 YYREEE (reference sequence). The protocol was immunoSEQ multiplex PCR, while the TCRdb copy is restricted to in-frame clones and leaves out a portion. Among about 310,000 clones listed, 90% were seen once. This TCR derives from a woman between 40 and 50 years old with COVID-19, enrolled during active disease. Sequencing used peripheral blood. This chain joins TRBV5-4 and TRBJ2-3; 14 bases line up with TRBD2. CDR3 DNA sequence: TGTGCCAGCAGCGAGAGGACTAGCGGGGGGGATACGCAGTATTTT. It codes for CASSERTSGGDTQYF.